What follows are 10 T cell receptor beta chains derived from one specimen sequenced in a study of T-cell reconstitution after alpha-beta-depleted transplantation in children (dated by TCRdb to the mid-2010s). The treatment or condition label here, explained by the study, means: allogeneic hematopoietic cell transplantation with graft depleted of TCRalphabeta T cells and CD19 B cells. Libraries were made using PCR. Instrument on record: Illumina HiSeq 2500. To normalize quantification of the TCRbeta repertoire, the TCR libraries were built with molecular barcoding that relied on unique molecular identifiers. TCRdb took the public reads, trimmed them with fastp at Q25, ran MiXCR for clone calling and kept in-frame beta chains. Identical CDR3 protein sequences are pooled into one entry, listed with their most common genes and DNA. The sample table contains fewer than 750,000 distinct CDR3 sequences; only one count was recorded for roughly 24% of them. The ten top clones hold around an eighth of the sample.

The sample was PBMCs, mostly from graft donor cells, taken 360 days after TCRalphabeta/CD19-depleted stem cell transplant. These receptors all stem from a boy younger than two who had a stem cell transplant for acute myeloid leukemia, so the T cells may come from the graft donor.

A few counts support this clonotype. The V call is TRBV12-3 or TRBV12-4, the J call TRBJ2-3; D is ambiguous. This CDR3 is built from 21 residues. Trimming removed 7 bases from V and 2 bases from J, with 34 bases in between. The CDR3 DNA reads TGTGCCAGCACTTCGCAGACGACACAGCAAGCTCCAGGCCCCCCCACAGATACGCAGTATTTT. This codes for CASTSQTTQQAPGPPTDTQYF.

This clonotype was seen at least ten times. CDR3 nucleotides: TGTGCCAGCAGTTTAGGACTAGCGGCAGATACGCAGTATTTT. It codes for CASSLGLAADTQYF. The chain carries TRBV12-3 or TRBV12-4 and TRBJ2-3, with TRBD2 matching over 9 bases. The CDR3 totals 14 residues. J was trimmed by 4 bases and V by 1 base; bases with no gene match: 0.

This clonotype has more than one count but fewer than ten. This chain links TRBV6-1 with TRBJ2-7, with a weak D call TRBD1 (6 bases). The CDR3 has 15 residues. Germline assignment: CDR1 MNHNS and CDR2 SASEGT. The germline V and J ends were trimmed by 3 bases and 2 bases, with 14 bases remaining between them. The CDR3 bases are TGTGCCAGCAGTGACGGACAGCCGCCCGCCTACGAGCAGTACGTC. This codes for CASSDGQPPAYEQYV.

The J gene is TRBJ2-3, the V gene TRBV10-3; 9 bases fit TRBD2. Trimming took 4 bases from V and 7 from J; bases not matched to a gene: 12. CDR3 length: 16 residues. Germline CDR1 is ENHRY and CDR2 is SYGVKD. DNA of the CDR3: TGTGCCATCAGTGGGAGCGGGGGGATTCCCACTAATACGCAGTATTTT. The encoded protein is CAISGSGGIPTNTQYF.

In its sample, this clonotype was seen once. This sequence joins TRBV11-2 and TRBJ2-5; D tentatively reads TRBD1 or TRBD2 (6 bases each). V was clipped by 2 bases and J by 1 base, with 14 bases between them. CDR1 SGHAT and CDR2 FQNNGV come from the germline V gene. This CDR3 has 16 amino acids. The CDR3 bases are TGTGCCAGCAGCTTAACGGGGGCCTACCTCCAAGAGACCCAGTACTTC. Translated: CASSLTGAYLQETQYF.

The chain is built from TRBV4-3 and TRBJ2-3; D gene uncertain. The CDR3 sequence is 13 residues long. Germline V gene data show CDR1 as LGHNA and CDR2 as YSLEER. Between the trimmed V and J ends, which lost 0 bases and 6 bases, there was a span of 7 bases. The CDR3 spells CASSQEPGDTQYF. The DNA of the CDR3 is TGCGCCAGCAGCCAAGAACCTGGGGATACGCAGTATTTT.

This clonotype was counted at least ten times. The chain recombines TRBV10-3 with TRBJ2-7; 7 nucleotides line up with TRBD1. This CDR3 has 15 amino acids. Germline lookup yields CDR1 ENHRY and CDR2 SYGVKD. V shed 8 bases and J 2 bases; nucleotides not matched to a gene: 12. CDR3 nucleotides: TGTGCCATCGGGACAGCTCCGAAAGCTCCCTACGAGCAGTACTTC. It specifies CAIGTAPKAPYEQYF.

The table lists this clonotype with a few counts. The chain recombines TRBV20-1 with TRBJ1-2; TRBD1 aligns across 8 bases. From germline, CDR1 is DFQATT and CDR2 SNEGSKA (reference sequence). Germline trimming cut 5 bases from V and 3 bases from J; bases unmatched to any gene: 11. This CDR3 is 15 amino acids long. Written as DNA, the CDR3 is TGCAGTGCTGTTCCCGGACAGGGTCCTCACTATGGCTACACCTTC. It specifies CSAVPGQGPHYGYTF.

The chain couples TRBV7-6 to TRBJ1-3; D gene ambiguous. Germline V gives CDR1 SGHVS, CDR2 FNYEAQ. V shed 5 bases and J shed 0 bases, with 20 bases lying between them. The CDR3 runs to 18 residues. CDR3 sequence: CASSPRPPTDGSGNTIYF. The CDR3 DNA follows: TGTGCCAGCAGCCCAAGACCCCCAACAGATGGCTCTGGAAACACCATATATTTT.

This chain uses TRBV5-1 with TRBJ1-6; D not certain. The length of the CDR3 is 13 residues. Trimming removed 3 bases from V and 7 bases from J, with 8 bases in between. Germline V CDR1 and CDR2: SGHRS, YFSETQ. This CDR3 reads CASSSGLNSPLHF. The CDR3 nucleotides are TGCGCCAGCAGCTCGGGCCTAAATTCACCCCTCCACTTT. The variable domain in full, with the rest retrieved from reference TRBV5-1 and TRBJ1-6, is KAGVTQTPRYLIKTRGQQVTLSCSPISGHRSVSWYQQTPGQGLQFLFEYFSETQRNKGNFPGRFSGRQFSNSRSEMNVSTLELGDSALYLCASSSGLNSPLHFGNGTRLTVT.